This T cell receptor (beta chain) was found in a study of T-cell reconstitution after alpha-beta-depleted transplantation in children. Study-wide findings and caveats: Newly generated T cells supplied most T-cell counts and diversity one year post-transplant. The origin of alpha-beta T cells about two months after transplant was reportedly several hundred expanded graft clones.

In regard to this clonotype: Its antigen is unknown.

Researchers prepared the TCRbeta library using unique molecular identifiers, the study reports. TCRdb independently ran MiXCR on the PCR reads; one entry per CDR3 protein. The sample holds 330,000 or so distinct CDR3 sequences, about a tenth seen once. Germline CDR1 reads GTSNPN; CDR2 reads SVGIG (reference sequence). V lost 3 bases and J lost 8; bases outside the gene matches: 9. This CDR3 has 13 amino acids. This clonotype originated in a boy under two years old with acute myeloid leukemia, due to receive a stem cell transplant. The source was PBMCs, collected before TCRalphabeta/CD19-depleted stem cell transplant. The J gene is TRBJ2-5, the V gene TRBV30, with 7 bases matching TRBD1. The CDR3 bases are TGTGCCTGGAGAGTTACAGGGGCAGGAACCCAGTACTTC. This codes for CAWRVTGAGTQYF.